These 21 T cell receptor beta chains were sequenced from one sample in a study of blood T cell repertoires in COVID-19. The method was immunoSEQ multiplex PCR; TCRdb's version includes in-frame clones alone and lacks a portion of them. This repertoire shows 130,000 or so clones, roughly 88% found once; its top ten account for approximately 2%. The specimen was peripheral blood. The receptors shown here come from a man between 65 and 85 years old with active COVID-19.

The chain carries TRBV24-1 and TRBJ2-2; maybe TRBD1 (6 bases). With 6 bases removed from V and 6 bases from J, the gap between germline ends came to 31 bases. This CDR3 spans 20 amino acids. Germline assignment: CDR1 KGHDR and CDR2 SFDVKD. The CDR3 nucleotides are TGTGCCACCAGTCCCCGCACCGGGACAATAACCGGGAAGGCGGCCGGGGAGCTGTTTTTT. Protein product: CATSPRTGTITGKAAGELFF.

This clone appeared once. The chain recombines TRBV14 with TRBJ2-5; possibly TRBD2 for D (6 bases). The V end lost 6 bases, the J end lost 1 base, and 15 bases lay between the germline ends. The CDR3 is 15 amino acids. The V gene's germline CDR1 is SGHDN and CDR2 FVKESK. CDR3 in DNA: TGTGCCAGCAGTTCACTGGAGGGGCTCCAAGAGACCCAGTACTTC. Its protein product is CASSSLEGLQETQYF.

The chain is built from TRBV6-6 and TRBJ2-7; 11 bases are shared with TRBD2. The CDR3 is made up of 15 amino acids. J lost 3 bases, V lost 6 bases, and 7 bases had no gene match. The germline V gene encodes CDR1 MNHNY and CDR2 SVGAGI (reference sequence). CDR3 protein: CASRFGTSGSYEQYF. In nucleotides, the CDR3 is TGTGCCAGCAGATTCGGGACTAGCGGAAGCTACGAGCAGTACTTC.

This chain joins TRBV19 and TRBJ2-3; the match to TRBD2 covers 8 bases. Trimming took 5 bases from V and 5 from J; bases not matched to a gene: 9. CDR1 is LNHDA, CDR2 SQIVND, per germline (reference sequence). This CDR3 contains 15 residues. DNA of the CDR3: TGTGCCAGTAGTTTCGAGGGACTAGTCATAGATACGCAGTATTTT. It yields the protein CASSFEGLVIDTQYF.

The chain carries TRBV28 and TRBJ1-1; D perhaps matches TRBD1 (5 bases). V shed 4 bases and J shed 5 bases, with 11 bases lying between them. CDR3 length: 13 residues. Germline CDR1 MDHEN, CDR2 SYDVKM. DNA of the CDR3: TGTGCCAGCAGTTCCCAGGGCCGAACTGAAGCTTTCTTT. Amino acid sequence: CASSSQGRTEAFF.

This sequence joins TRBV27 and TRBJ2-7, with a weak D call TRBD2 (5 bases). Germline values: CDR1 MNHEY, CDR2 SMNVEV (reference sequence). V was trimmed by 6 bases and J by 0 bases, leaving 12 bases between them. CDR3 length equals 14 residues. The CDR3 coding sequence is TGTGCCAGCAGCCGTGCCGGGAACTCCTACGAGCAGTACTTC. Translating it yields CASSRAGNSYEQYF.

The chain links TRBV28 to TRBJ1-2; TRBD1 matches at 11 bases. The junction had 11 bases not matched to a gene; V was cut back by 3 bases and J by 14 bases. This CDR3 region has 14 residues. Germline V gene data show CDR1 as MDHEN and CDR2 as SYDVKM. The CDR3 sequence is CASSFAWDRGGKTF. CDR3 in DNA: TGTGCCAGCAGTTTTGCGTGGGACAGGGGGGGGAAAACCTTC.

The chain carries TRBV18 and TRBJ1-2; a weak D match, TRBD1 (6 bases). CDR3 length equals 15 residues. Trimming removed 6 bases at V and 2 bases at J, with 16 bases between. Germline-derived CDR1 and CDR2 are KGHSH and LQKENI. The CDR3 nucleotides are TGTGCCAGCTCCTCAATGGGGACAACAAACTATGGCTACACCTTC. It is translated as CASSSMGTTNYGYTF.

V usage is TRBV30 and J usage is TRBJ1-2, with 9 bases matching TRBD1. The CDR3 runs 12 residues. Germline trimming cut 5 bases from V and 7 bases from J; bases unmatched to any gene: 5. The germline CDR1 and CDR2 sequences are GTSNPN and SVGIG (reference sequence). CDR3 nucleotides: TGTGCCTGGGGGACAGGGAGCGGTGGCTACACCTTC. Encoded protein: CAWGTGSGGYTF.

V usage is TRBV7-8 and J usage is TRBJ2-2; 9 bases match TRBD2. V trimming: 0 bases; J trimming: 4 bases; junction bases outside the gene matches: 9. The length of the CDR3 is 18 residues. Germline CDR1 reads SGHVS; CDR2 reads FQNEAQ. In DNA form, the CDR3 reads TGTGCCAGCAGCTTAGCGATATCCCTAGCGGGGTCCACCGGGGAGCTGTTTTTT. Translated, it gives CASSLAISLAGSTGELFF.

This clone has just one count. Other DNA sequences in this sample translate to the same CDR3. The CDR3 protein is CASSQTGTSGSYNEQFF. In nucleotides, the CDR3 is TGCGCCAGCAGCCAAACCGGGACTAGCGGGAGCTACAATGAGCAGTTCTTC. The rearrangement uses TRBV4-1 and TRBJ2-1; 14 positions match TRBD2. The germline V gene has CDR1 MGHRA and CDR2 YSYEKL. CDR3 length: 17 residues. V lost 2 bases, J lost 3 bases, and 3 bases stayed unmatched.

On this clone: Compared with germline, one end of the junction differs, possibly owing to a read error. The chain combines TRBV19 with TRBJ1-5; D not resolved. The germline gives CDR1 LNHDA, CDR2 SQIVND (reference sequence). The CDR3 runs to 14 residues. In nucleotides, the CDR3 is TGTGCCAGTAGTTTAGACGGTCTCCAATCGCCCCAGCATTTT. Translating gives CASSLDGLQSPQHF. Together with reference TRBV19 and TRBJ1-5, the CDR3 gives the full variable domain: DGGITQSPKYLFRKEGQNVTLSCEQNLNHDAMYWYRQDPGQGLRLIYYSQIVNDFQKGDIAEGYSVSREKKESFPLTVTSAQKNPTAFYLCASSLDGLQSPQHFGDGTRLSIL.

CDR3 residues: CASSLKPGLATQETQYF. CDR3 nucleotides: TGTGCCAGCAGCCTCAAACCGGGACTAGCGACTCAAGAGACCCAGTACTTC. The genes are TRBV7-2 and TRBJ2-5; 10 bases agree with TRBD2. This CDR3 comprises 17 residues. The junction had 11 bases not matched to a gene; V was cut back by 5 bases and J by 2 bases. Per the germline V gene, CDR1 is SGHTA and CDR2 is FQGNSA. The entire variable domain, with the rest obtained from reference TRBV7-2 and TRBJ2-5, is as follows: GAGVSQSPSNKVTEKGKDVELRCDPISGHTALYWYRQSLGQGLEFLIYFQGNSAPDKSGLPSDRFSAERTGGSVSTLTIQRTQQEDSAVYLCASSLKPGLATQETQYFGPGTRLLVL.

This chain links TRBV24-1 with TRBJ2-7, with D possibly TRBD2 on 5 matching bases. V lost 3 bases and J lost 6, with 17 bases in between. The CDR3 covers 15 residues. Germline assignment: CDR1 KGHDR and CDR2 SFDVKD. The chain's CDR3 is CATSDPGEGPLEQYF. In DNA form, the CDR3 reads TGTGCCACCAGTGATCCCGGGGAAGGCCCCCTCGAGCAGTACTTC.

The gene calls are TRBV7-9 and TRBJ2-6, with 8 bases that match TRBD1. V shed 4 bases, J shed 0 bases, and the junction held 8 bases outside the gene matches. The CDR3 loop spans 18 amino acids. CDR1 is SEHNR, CDR2 FQNEAQ, per germline (reference sequence). In nucleotides, the CDR3 is TGTGCCAGCAGCTCCACCGGGACAGGTTTCTCTGGGGCCAACGTCCTGACTTTC. Amino acids: CASSSTGTGFSGANVLTF.

The chain is built from TRBV5-4 and TRBJ1-4; possibly TRBD1 for D (6 bases). Trimming pared 4 bases from V and 5 bases from J, leaving 15 bases between. This CDR3 region has 15 residues. Germline V lookup: CDR1 SGHNT, CDR2 YYREEE (reference sequence). The CDR3 loop reads CASSPGGGRNEKLFF. The CDR3 DNA reads as TGTGCCAGCAGCCCCGGGGGGGGGCGCAATGAAAAACTGTTTTTT.

The rearrangement joins TRBV18 to TRBJ2-1; TRBD2 aligns across 13 bases. The V and J ends lost 1 base and 5 bases, in that order; junction bases with no gene match: 2. CDR1 and CDR2 from the germline V gene are KGHSH and LQKENI. CDR3 length: 16 amino acids. Here the CDR3 reads CASSPRTSGSNNEQFF. CDR3 DNA sequence: TGTGCCAGCTCACCACGGACTAGCGGGAGTAACAATGAGCAGTTCTTC. The whole variable domain, remainder taken from reference TRBV18 and TRBJ2-1, is NAGVMQNPRHLVRRRGQEARLRCSPMKGHSHVYWYRQLPEEGLKFMVYLQKENIIDESGMPKERFSAEFPKEGPSILRIQQVVRGDSAAYFCASSPRTSGSNNEQFFGPGTRLTVL.

This chain links TRBV5-1 with TRBJ2-1, with D perhaps TRBD1 (6 bases). Germline V gives CDR1 SGHRS, CDR2 YFSETQ. The CDR3 is 14 residues long. V shed 3 bases and J shed 0 bases, with 7 bases lying between them. The CDR3 sequence: CASSWDISYNEQFF. Written as DNA, the CDR3 is TGCGCCAGCAGCTGGGACATCTCCTACAATGAGCAGTTCTTC.

The rearrangement uses TRBV6-4 and TRBJ1-4; D is ambiguous. The length of the CDR3 is 12 residues. Per germline, CDR1 MRHNA and CDR2 SNTAGT. The V end was cut by 4 bases, the J end by 10 bases, with 10 bases between. The DNA for the CDR3 is TGTGCCAGCAGTGCTGAGGGAGGAAAACTGTTTTTT. Protein product: CASSAEGGKLFF.

This sequence joins TRBV18 and TRBJ1-5, with 10 bases identical to TRBD1. The CDR3 totals 15 residues. The germline CDR1 and CDR2 sequences are KGHSH and LQKENI. V was pared by 3 bases and J by 6 bases, with 5 bases of the junction left unmatched. In DNA form, the CDR3 reads TGTGCCAGCTCACCTCCGGGACAGGGGATTCAGCCCCAGCATTTT. Translating it yields CASSPPGQGIQPQHF.

The V gene is TRBV6-5, the J gene TRBJ1-2, with 7 nucleotides matching TRBD1. CDR1 MNHEY and CDR2 SVGAGI come from the germline V gene. With V trimmed by 5 bases and J by 2 bases, 5 bases remained unmatched. The CDR3 runs 14 residues. The DNA for the CDR3 is TGTGCCAGCAGTCTCGGACAGGCAAACTATGGCTACACCTTC. Translation gives CASSLGQANYGYTF.